The T cell receptor beta chain described here comes from a study of shared clonotypes between healthy human individuals. Study conclusions and caveats: In having few donors, the study represented limited genetic and exposure-history diversity.

From germline, CDR1 is SGHAT and CDR2 FQNNGV. The CDR3 spans 16 residues. V was pared by 4 bases and J by 2 bases, with 17 bases between. Repertoires were generated with immunoSEQ multiplex PCR, while TCRdb's copy carries only in-frame clones and drops some. The sample carries over 400,000 clones, 95% to 96% recorded once. Concerning this clone: What it binds is not known.

CD4+ cells underwent separation, giving CD45RA+ naive and CD45RA-negative memory subsets. This rearrangement joins TRBV11-2 to TRBJ1-1; D gene ambiguous. Input material: naive CD4+ T cells sorted from blood. The subset denotes: CD45RA+ positively selected. The sequence was obtained from a young woman in good health. The CDR3 loop is CASSSTPVDGNTEAFF. CDR3 DNA: TGTGCCAGCAGCTCCACTCCAGTCGACGGAAACACTGAAGCTTTCTTT.